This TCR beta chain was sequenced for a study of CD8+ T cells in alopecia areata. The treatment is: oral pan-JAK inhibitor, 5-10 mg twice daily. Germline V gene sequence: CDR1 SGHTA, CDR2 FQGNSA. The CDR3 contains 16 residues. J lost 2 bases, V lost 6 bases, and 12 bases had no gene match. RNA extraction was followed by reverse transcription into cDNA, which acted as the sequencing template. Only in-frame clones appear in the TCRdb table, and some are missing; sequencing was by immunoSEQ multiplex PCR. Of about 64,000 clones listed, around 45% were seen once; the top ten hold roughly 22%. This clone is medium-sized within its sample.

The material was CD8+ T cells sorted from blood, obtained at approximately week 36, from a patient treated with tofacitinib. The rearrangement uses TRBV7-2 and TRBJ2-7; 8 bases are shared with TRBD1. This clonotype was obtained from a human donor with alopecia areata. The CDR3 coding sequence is TGTGCCAGCAGACCTTCTGACAGGGGATTCCCCTACGAGCAGTACTTC. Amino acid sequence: CASRPSDRGFPYEQYF.